The source of this TCR beta chain is a study of OX40 agonist ivuxolimab in advanced cancers. Overall study context: Patient treatment consisted of intravenous ivuxolimab administration every 2 weeks at 0.01 to 10 mg/kg. Study-wide points: Researchers did not establish what antigens the expanded peripheral T cells target. There were also nonresponders showing low normalized T-cell clonal expansion.

Profiling relied on immunoSEQ multiplex PCR, and the TCRdb table lists in-frame clones only, not all of them. The profile covers about 62,000 clones, with 80% to 95% appearing a single time and 0.6% to 0.8% taken by the ten largest. Patients who had autoimmune disease history or got systemic immunosuppression were left out. The CDR3 covers 15 residues. The V gene lost 0 bases and the J gene lost 5 bases, with 13 bases spanning the gap. Germline V lookup: CDR1 LNHDA, CDR2 SQIVND (reference sequence). As concerns this clone: Its target is unknown.

The V call is TRBV19, the J call TRBJ1-2; tentatively, D is TRBD1 (5 bases). The sequenced sample was CD4+ or CD8+ T cells sorted from blood, obtained in a trial of the OX40 agonist ivuxolimab. This sequence originates from an adult with an advanced solid tumor such as melanoma, head and neck, liver or kidney cancer. CDR3 sequence reads: CASSIDLRQPYGYTF. CDR3 DNA: TGTGCCAGTAGTATAGATCTGCGACAGCCTTATGGCTACACCTTC. The variable domain in full, with the rest retrieved from reference TRBV19 and TRBJ1-2, is DGGITQSPKYLFRKEGQNVTLSCEQNLNHDAMYWYRQDPGQGLRLIYYSQIVNDFQKGDIAEGYSVSREKKESFPLTVTSAQKNPTAFYLCASSIDLRQPYGYTFGSGTRLTVV.